This TCR beta chain was sequenced during a study of blood T cell repertoires in COVID-19. The repertoire was sequenced with immunoSEQ multiplex PCR; TCRdb's copy has only in-frame clones and lacks some. The sample lists approximately 63,000 clones; roughly 89% were seen once. The germline V gene encodes CDR1 LGHDT and CDR2 YNNKEL (reference sequence). This CDR3 has 15 residues. V lost 4 bases, J lost 3 bases, and 15 bases lay in between. Sequenced sample: peripheral blood. This TCR was sampled from a woman older than 75 with acute or convalescent COVID-19. J is TRBJ1-2 and V is TRBV3-1 (or the pseudogene TRBV3-2); D ambiguous. The chain's CDR3 is CASSRGSRGHYGYTF. CDR3 sequence (DNA): TGTGCCAGCAGCCGCGGATCGAGAGGCCACTATGGCTACACCTTC.